This T cell receptor (beta chain) emerged from a study of blood T cell repertoires in COVID-19. About the study: Symptom resolution, clearance, or two negative PCRs marked the recovered donors of Cohort 3. PBMCs, B-cell-depleted T cells, or T cells were the source of the cDNA or gDNA that made up the material.

Original analysis: Using reference gene primer amplification, nucleated cell counts were estimated. Using immunoSEQ multiplex PCR, the repertoire was profiled, and TCRdb retains in-frame clones only, with some absent. V, J and clone size reflect that table, while D and trimming were determined from the DNA. The data contain about 140,000 clones, around 82% of them singletons. The CDR3 contains 12 residues. Trimming pared 7 bases from V and 8 bases from J, leaving 12 bases between. Germline V gives CDR1 SNHLY, CDR2 FYNNEI. Those who participated ranged in age from roughly 18 to 90 years and resided in about two dozen US areas.

The receptor's source is a man aged 50-59 years in a cohort exposed to, infected with or recovered from COVID-19 (not recorded which). The material sequenced was PBMCs or T cells enriched from blood (not recorded which). This chain links TRBV2 with TRBJ2-1; possible D gene TRBD2, 6 bases. DNA for the CDR3: TGTGCCAGCACACAACCGGGGGATGAGCAGTTCTTC. Protein: CASTQPGDEQFF.